This is a list of T cell receptor beta chains from one sample in a study of cytomegalovirus exposure and HLA in healthy donors. Generated by immunoSEQ multiplex PCR, the TCRdb table keeps only in-frame clones and is missing some. Here the sample spans over 150,000 clones, over 60% being singletons. The material sequenced was PBMCs. The receptors come from a woman in her forties in good health and CMV-seronegative. CDR3s leave out the opening cysteine and the closing phenylalanine or tryptophan. The order of the fields is D gene, V gene, J gene, clone size, CDR3 protein. A D gene is named only where the DNA matches it firmly. Size tells how often a clone was seen (once, few, many) or the class of an expanded clone, and some rows leave it out.

>-|TRBV5-5|TRBJ1-4|-
ASSLGRTVATNEKLF
>TRBD1|TRBV4-1|TRBJ1-3|-
GSRSWDSLISGNTIY
>-|TRBV2|TRBJ1-1|few
ASSDFGSVAEAF
>-|TRBV27|TRBJ2-7|-
ASSFLPGGQRRVAEQY
>-|TRBV13|TRBJ2-7|-
ASSLVSNEQY
>TRBD1|TRBV28|TRBJ1-2|-
ASSPGGGTGYGYT
>-|TRBV27|TRBJ1-4|-
ASSSTGEKLF
>TRBD1|TRBV27|TRBJ1-1|-
ASSGDRAAEAF
>TRBD2|TRBV5-1|TRBJ2-7|-
ASRRGNSGYEQY
>-|TRBV7-8|TRBJ1-2|-
ASSIQGGDYGYT
>TRBD2|TRBV7-8|TRBJ2-1|-
ASSLTSGLKGHNEQF
>-|TRBV2|TRBJ1-1|-
ASRLTGVLNTEAF
>-|TRBV2|TRBJ1-6|-
ASTLPGARDH
>-|TRBV6-6|TRBJ1-1|-
ASTAGGANTEAF
>TRBD1|TRBV5-1|TRBJ1-5|-
ASSPGTGGANQPQH
>-|TRBV5-4|TRBJ2-5|-
ASREDLGKETQY
>TRBD1|TRBV28|TRBJ1-2|-
ASSLQGGAGYT
>TRBD2|TRBV7-2|TRBJ2-1|-
ASSLSRTSGQF
>-|TRBV5-1|TRBJ1-3|-
ASSLASVSRGNTIY
>-|TRBV6-4|TRBJ2-1|few
ASSDGQSSDEQF
>-|TRBV5-1|TRBJ1-2|few
ASSRDFQDFNYGYT
>TRBD1|TRBV18|TRBJ1-6|-
ASSPRTGGNSPLH
>-|TRBV6-5|TRBJ1-4|-
ASSYLTPGEKLF
>TRBD2|TRBV2|TRBJ2-3|-
ASSAPSGGNTDTQY
>TRBD1|TRBV5-8|TRBJ2-5|-
ASSPSRQGSRETQY
>TRBD2|TRBV19|TRBJ2-1|-
ASSGGLAGPVASPLNEQF
>TRBD1|TRBV7-9|TRBJ1-2|-
ASSLGQGLYYGYT
>-|TRBV7-8|TRBJ1-1|-
ASSFGRGGMDTEAF
>-|TRBV10-2|TRBJ1-1|-
ASSVTVNTEAF
>TRBD1|TRBV10-3|TRBJ2-7|-
AISESEGQGTYEQY
>TRBD2|TRBV2|TRBJ2-3|-
ASNLAGEPDTQY
>TRBD2|TRBV7-9|TRBJ2-7|-
ASSLSGSAGEQY
>-|TRBV6-6|TRBJ1-1|medium-sized
ASSYGGEVNTEAF
>TRBD1|TRBV5-1|TRBJ1-5|-
ASSLGDREGQPQH
>TRBD1|TRBV11-3|TRBJ1-4|-
ASSLGTGGKLF
>-|TRBV9|TRBJ1-2|-
ASSAPLRTADNYGYT
>-|TRBV7-9|TRBJ2-7|-
ASSRLGQESVEQY
>TRBD2|TRBV11-2|TRBJ2-7|-
ASSGGKREWNEQY
>-|TRBV7-9|TRBJ1-2|-
ASSFRDRSLYGYT
>TRBD1|TRBV29-1|TRBJ2-7|-
SGGDRAEQY
>TRBD1|TRBV14|TRBJ1-1|-
ASSHPGTGGGTEAF
>TRBD2|TRBV2|TRBJ2-3|few
ASSGATAGGRTDTQY
>-|TRBV19|TRBJ2-6|-
ASSIATSGANVLT
>-|TRBV5-1|TRBJ2-1|-
ASRPSSSYNEQF
>-|TRBV5-1|TRBJ2-1|-
ASSPSGSLGEQF
>TRBD2|TRBV28|TRBJ2-3|-
ASSDVAGGGSDTQY
>TRBD2|TRBV5-1|TRBJ2-3|-
ASSLEGLAGTDTQY
>-|TRBV6-5|TRBJ2-7|-
ASSPTAGPYEQY
>-|TRBV19|TRBJ1-1|-
ASKTDRNTEAF
>-|TRBV5-1|TRBJ1-4|once
ASSWVGQEEKLF
>-|TRBV6-1|TRBJ2-7|-
ASRGSGYYEQY
>-|TRBV7-8|TRBJ1-1|-
ASSSPTEGDEAF
>-|TRBV6-4|TRBJ1-2|-
ASSESRHGGGYT
>TRBD1|TRBV25-1|TRBJ1-1|few
ASSRQGAGGSEAF
>TRBD1|TRBV6-6|TRBJ1-3|-
ASSQGQGLNTIY
>-|TRBV6-5|TRBJ1-5|-
ASSYDSNQPQH
>TRBD1|TRBV11-2|TRBJ1-2|-
ASSLDLDRGYGYT
>-|TRBV7-8|TRBJ1-1|-
ASSLDGRGTEAF
>-|TRBV4-1|TRBJ1-3|-
ASSQHSISGNTIY
>TRBD1|TRBV19|TRBJ1-5|-
ASSARQTGDDQPQH